This is a list of T cell receptor beta chains from one sample in a study of shared T cell receptors in the human thymus. This table comes from immunoSEQ multiplex PCR, and its TCRdb copy is limited to in-frame clones, with some not included. In the table there are some 700,000 clones, approximately 85% of which are singletons. A further study also used this sample, focusing on human thymus T cells.

The sequenced material came from thymocytes. The receptors here all came from a girl under three years old with a congenital heart defect. CDR3s include the opening cysteine and the closing phenylalanine or tryptophan. A D gene is named only where the DNA matches it firmly. Only some rows state a clone size, as once, few, many or a class for expanded clones.

d_gene	abundance	v_gene	j_gene	CDR3aa	CDR3nt
TRBD1	.	TRBV28	TRBJ1-2	CASRPRQGYGYGYTF	TGTGCCAGCAGGCCCCGACAGGGGTACGGCTATGGCTACACCTTC
.	.	TRBV30	TRBJ1-2	CANRAGYGYTF	TGTGCCAACCGGGCGGGTTATGGCTACACCTTC
TRBD2	.	TRBV5-1	TRBJ2-3	CASSLTGGLARGDTQYF	TGCGCCAGCAGCTTGACTGGGGGACTAGCTAGGGGAGATACGCAGTATTTT
.	.	TRBV28	TRBJ2-6	CASSQTGPRWGANVLTF	TGTGCCAGCAGCCAAACAGGGCCACGGTGGGGGGCCAACGTCCTGACTTTC
TRBD1	.	TRBV4-3	TRBJ2-7	CASSHYRTARGQTLYEQYF	TGCGCCAGCAGCCACTACAGGACTGCAAGGGGACAGACACTCTACGAGCAGTACTTC
.	.	TRBV9	TRBJ1-2	CASSVPPGGSVAGYTF	TGTGCCAGCAGCGTCCCCCCTGGAGGGTCGGTAGCTGGCTACACCTTC
.	.	TRBV9	TRBJ2-5	CASSVGAYETQYF	TGTGCCAGCAGCGTAGGAGCGTACGAGACCCAGTACTTC
TRBD2	.	TRBV6-1	TRBJ2-1	CASSGASGAVQFF	TGTGCCAGCAGTGGGGCTAGCGGGGCCGTGCAGTTCTTC
TRBD1	.	TRBV6-1	TRBJ2-3	CASSPGTGRTDTQYF	TGTGCCAGCAGTCCGGGGACAGGACGCACAGATACGCAGTATTTT
.	.	TRBV19	TRBJ2-1	CASSIGRSLGVNEQFF	TGTGCCAGTAGTATTGGGCGGTCCCTCGGGGTCAATGAGCAGTTCTTC
TRBD1	few	TRBV7-9	TRBJ2-7	CASSVPRDREQYF	TGTGCCAGCAGCGTCCCCCGGGACAGGGAGCAGTACTTC
TRBD1	.	TRBV10-3	TRBJ1-1	CAISEPPGQGAMNTEAFF	TGTGCCATCAGTGAGCCGCCGGGACAGGGGGCGATGAACACTGAAGCTTTCTTT
.	.	TRBV10-3	TRBJ1-5	CAISEAVSNQPQHF	TGTGCCATCAGTGAGGCAGTTAGCAATCAGCCCCAGCATTTT
TRBD1	once	TRBV7-8	TRBJ1-5	CASSPQRSDRVEPQHF	TGTGCCAGCAGCCCCCAGAGGTCTGACAGGGTTGAGCCCCAGCATTTT
.	.	TRBV7-2	TRBJ2-2	CASSLVPRTDLDTGELFF	TGTGCCAGCAGCTTAGTCCCCCGGACAGACTTGGACACCGGGGAGCTGTTTTTT
TRBD1	.	TRBV7-2	TRBJ2-7	CASSPWTGVYEQYF	TGTGCCAGCAGCCCATGGACAGGGGTCTACGAGCAGTACTTC
TRBD1	.	TRBV30	TRBJ1-2	CAWSELSWDRGYGYTF	TGTGCCTGGAGTGAATTGAGTTGGGACAGGGGTTATGGCTACACCTTC
.	.	TRBV27	TRBJ2-1	CASRRQLSSYNEQFF	TGTGCCAGCAGACGACAGTTGAGCTCCTACAATGAGCAGTTCTTC
TRBD1	.	TRBV5-1	TRBJ1-1	CASSLRGQAFF	TGCGCCAGCAGCCTCAGGGGGCAAGCTTTCTTT
TRBD1	.	TRBV14	TRBJ1-4	CASSQALYRGRVEKLFF	TGTGCCAGCAGCCAAGCCCTGTACAGGGGACGGGTTGAAAAACTGTTTTTT
TRBD2	.	TRBV29-1	TRBJ2-5	CSVDPSGAISQETQYF	TGCAGCGTTGACCCTAGCGGGGCGATTTCGCAAGAGACCCAGTACTTC
.	.	TRBV5-5	TRBJ2-7	CASSSMRIRTDSYEQYF	TGTGCCAGCAGCTCCATGAGAATCCGGACAGACTCCTACGAGCAGTACTTC
TRBD1	.	TRBV7-8	TRBJ2-3	CASSLVQQGAVDNTQYF	TGTGCCAGCAGCTTAGTTCAGCAGGGGGCTGTAGATAATACGCAGTATTTT
.	.	TRBV11-2	TRBJ2-7	CASSSKRTTTYEQYF	TGTGCCAGCAGCTCGAAAAGGACTACCACCTACGAGCAGTACTTC
.	.	TRBV4-1	TRBJ2-5	CASSQDTEAQYF	TGCGCCAGCAGCCAAGACACCGAGGCCCAGTACTTC
.	once	TRBV19	TRBJ1-6	CASRRGHNYHSPLHF	TGTGCCAGCAGAAGAGGGCATAACTACCATTCACCCCTCCACTTT
.	few	TRBV5-1	TRBJ1-2	CASSKLLMGLNGYTF	TGCGCCAGCAGCAAACTCTTGATGGGGCTGAATGGCTACACCTTC
.	.	TRBV21-1	TRBJ1-2	CATLPRDRDYGYTF	TGTGCCACCCTCCCCAGGGACAGGGACTATGGCTACACCTTC
TRBD1	.	TRBV7-3	TRBJ2-7	CASSLSGTGGHEQYF	TGTGCCAGCAGCTTAAGTGGGACAGGGGGACACGAGCAGTACTTC
.	.	TRBV4-1	TRBJ2-7	CASSLQGIDEQYF	TGCGCCAGCAGCCTTCAGGGGATCGACGAGCAGTACTTC
.	.	TRBV12-2	TRBJ2-7	CASRFFRDIYEQYF	TGTGCAAGTCGCTTTTTCCGGGACATCTACGAGCAGTACTTC
.	few	TRBV27	TRBJ2-7	CASSARDTYEQYF	TGTGCCAGCAGCGCAAGGGACACCTACGAGCAGTACTTC
.	.	TRBV7-9	TRBJ2-7	CASSFLGRFYEQYF	TGTGCCAGCAGCTTCTTGGGCAGATTCTACGAGCAGTACTTC
.	.	TRBV27	TRBJ1-2	CASSLGSNYGYTF	TGTGCCAGCAGTTTAGGTAGTAACTATGGCTACACCTTC
TRBD1	.	TRBV28	TRBJ2-3	CASGVRGMQYF	TGTGCCAGCGGAGTCAGGGGGATGCAGTATTTT
.	.	TRBV4-1	TRBJ2-7	CASSQRGNPTYEQYF	TGCGCCAGCAGCCAACGAGGGAACCCCACCTACGAGCAGTACTTC
TRBD2	.	TRBV2	TRBJ2-3	CASRGKLAGARTFTDTQYF	TGTGCCAGCAGGGGGAAACTAGCGGGGGCCCGGACGTTCACAGATACGCAGTATTTT
.	.	TRBV13	TRBJ2-3	CASSLRGGEYF	TGTGCCAGCAGCTTACGGGGTGGAGAGTATTTT
.	few	TRBV7-2	TRBJ1-1	CASSLEGGGMNTEAFF	TGTGCCAGCAGCTTAGAAGGGGGGGGTATGAACACTGAAGCTTTCTTT
.	.	TRBV6-1	TRBJ2-7	CASSESEGVWTGMYEQYF	TGTGCCAGCAGTGAAAGTGAGGGGGTTTGGACGGGGATGTACGAGCAGTACTTC
.	.	TRBV2	TRBJ2-7	CASSGRFGTLGYEQYF	TGTGCCAGCAGTGGGCGGTTTGGCACTCTTGGGTACGAGCAGTACTTC
TRBD1	.	TRBV6-6	TRBJ1-5	CASSLHRGVGQPQHF	TGTGCCAGCAGTTTGCACAGGGGAGTCGGCCAGCCCCAGCATTTT
TRBD2	.	TRBV11-3	TRBJ2-1	CASSLNPPLAGRNNEQFF	TGTGCCAGCAGCCTTAATCCCCCCCTAGCGGGGAGGAACAATGAGCAGTTCTTC
.	.	TRBV5-4	TRBJ1-2	CASRAGADGYTF	TGTGCCAGCAGGGCGGGGGCCGATGGCTACACCTTC